The clone carrying this TCR beta chain was recorded only once. The target antigen is unknown. CD4+ T cells that had been cultured provided DNA sequenced with the Oncomine TCR Beta short-read assay. The genomic DNA was obtained from cultured CD4+ T cells by extraction with the QIAamp micro DNA kit. MiXCR, applied by TCRdb to the PCR reads, yields one record per CDR3 protein. The sample holds around 12,000 distinct CDR3 sequences; around three quarters are singletons and the top ten take approximately 16%. Regarding treatment: approximately 10-day PBMC culture with coronavirus spike peptide pools or control peptides (ViraFEST assay). Half-medium changes with fresh IL-2 medium occurred on days 3 and 7. The germline V gene has CDR1 SGHTA and CDR2 FQGNSA. The CDR3 is 17 amino acids. Trimming pared 5 bases from V and 0 bases from J, leaving 19 bases between. These data originate in a study of vaccination and CD4 T cells after COVID-19.

General study results and limits: Rising from about 20 to 38, the median of SARS-CoV-2-reactive clonotypes did not change significantly. Convalescent participants were relatively few, and none had early post-infection timepoints studied.

Specimen: CD4+ T cells from blood, cultured in vitro. The V call is TRBV7-2, the J call TRBJ1-1; D might be TRBD1 (5 bases). The TCR comes from a human donor who had recovered from COVID-19. CDR3 region: CASSLAFGGSMNTEAFF. The CDR3 region has the DNA TGTGCCAGCAGCCTGGCGTTCGGGGGGAGCATGAACACTGAAGCTTTCTTT.